This is a list of T cell receptor beta chains from one sample in a study of blood T cells in healthy people across ages. TCRdb reprocessed the 5' RACE reads via MiXCR and lists one record per CDR3 protein. The sample contains approximately 1,000,000 distinct CDR3 sequences, 30% to 40% of which appear only once. Sequenced sample: blood. All receptors derive from a man aged 18 to 29 in good health. Both conserved end residues are part of each CDR3. Each record gives: V gene, J gene, D gene, clone size, CDR3 protein, CDR3 DNA. D genes are given only for firm matches. The size field is filled for only some rows; it gives once, few, many or a size class.

v_call: TRBV6-5
j_call: TRBJ2-1
d_call: TRBD1
clone_size: .
cdr3_aa: CASRRTGMDEQFF
cdr3_nt: TGTGCCAGCAGACGGACAGGGATGGATGAGCAGTTCTTC

v_call: TRBV20-1
j_call: TRBJ2-7
d_call: .
clone_size: .
cdr3_aa: CSAHTRGRNNEQYF
cdr3_nt: TGCAGTGCGCATACTAGAGGCCGTAACAATGAGCAGTACTTC

v_call: TRBV7-2
j_call: TRBJ2-1
d_call: .
clone_size: .
cdr3_aa: CASSSALGAHNEQFF
cdr3_nt: TGTGCCAGCAGCTCAGCGCTCGGGGCGCACAATGAGCAGTTCTTC

v_call: TRBV7-2
j_call: TRBJ2-3
d_call: .
clone_size: few
cdr3_aa: CASSVKSADTQYF
cdr3_nt: TGTGCCAGCAGCGTAAAGTCTGCAGATACGCAGTATTTT

v_call: TRBV2
j_call: TRBJ2-1
d_call: TRBD1
clone_size: once
cdr3_aa: CASTPGQLYNEQFF
cdr3_nt: TGTGCCAGCACTCCGGGACAGCTTTACAATGAGCAGTTCTTC

v_call: TRBV9
j_call: TRBJ2-5
d_call: TRBD2
clone_size: few
cdr3_aa: CASSLTAGAETQYF
cdr3_nt: TGTGCCAGCAGCCTCACAGCGGGGGCAGAGACCCAGTACTTC

v_call: TRBV27
j_call: TRBJ2-5
d_call: .
clone_size: few
cdr3_aa: CASSLGSLTQETQYF
cdr3_nt: TGTGCCAGCAGTTTAGGGAGCTTAACCCAAGAGACCCAGTACTTC

v_call: TRBV12-3/TRBV12-4
j_call: TRBJ1-5
d_call: .
clone_size: .
cdr3_aa: CASSFNFNQPQHF
cdr3_nt: TGTGCCAGCAGCTTCAATTTCAATCAGCCCCAGCATTTT

v_call: TRBV12-3/TRBV12-4
j_call: TRBJ2-3
d_call: .
clone_size: .
cdr3_aa: CASRPRQPSTDTQYF
cdr3_nt: TGTGCCAGCAGGCCAAGGCAGCCTAGCACAGATACGCAGTATTTT

v_call: TRBV4-1
j_call: TRBJ2-2
d_call: .
clone_size: once
cdr3_aa: CASSQDGGLNTGELFF
cdr3_nt: TGCGCCAGCAGCCAAGACGGAGGCTTAAACACCGGGGAGCTGTTTTTT

v_call: TRBV7-9
j_call: TRBJ1-2
d_call: TRBD1
clone_size: .
cdr3_aa: CASSFPGGLGYTF
cdr3_nt: TGTGCCAGCAGCTTCCCAGGGGGCTTGGGCTACACCTTC

v_call: TRBV18
j_call: TRBJ2-3
d_call: .
clone_size: .
cdr3_aa: CTSSPTKFTDTQYF
cdr3_nt: TGTACCAGCTCACCAACCAAGTTCACAGATACGCAGTATTTT

v_call: TRBV24-1
j_call: TRBJ1-2
d_call: .
clone_size: .
cdr3_aa: CATSEGENYGYTF
cdr3_nt: TGTGCCACCAGCGAGGGGGAAAACTATGGCTACACCTTC

v_call: TRBV7-6
j_call: TRBJ1-1
d_call: .
clone_size: .
cdr3_aa: CASSLWDGRGTEAFF
cdr3_nt: TGTGCCAGCAGCTTATGGGACGGCCGCGGCACTGAAGCTTTCTTT

v_call: TRBV28
j_call: TRBJ2-1
d_call: .
clone_size: .
cdr3_aa: CASSSDRHLILTNEQFF
cdr3_nt: TGTGCCAGCAGTTCCGACAGGCACTTAATCTTGACCAATGAGCAGTTCTTC

v_call: TRBV7-9
j_call: TRBJ1-5
d_call: TRBD1
clone_size: .
cdr3_aa: CASSLGWDREEQPQHF
cdr3_nt: TGTGCCAGCAGCTTAGGATGGGACAGGGAGGAACAGCCCCAGCATTTT

v_call: TRBV7-9
j_call: TRBJ2-3
d_call: TRBD2
clone_size: few
cdr3_aa: CASSFYRTSGVGDTQYF
cdr3_nt: TGTGCCAGCAGCTTCTACCGGACTAGCGGGGTGGGAGATACGCAGTATTTT

v_call: TRBV9
j_call: TRBJ2-1
d_call: .
clone_size: few
cdr3_aa: CASSAPGGTNLQEQFF
cdr3_nt: TGTGCCAGCAGCGCCCCAGGGGGGACGAACTTACAGGAGCAGTTCTTC

v_call: TRBV6-5
j_call: TRBJ1-6
d_call: .
clone_size: .
cdr3_aa: CASRDVYNSPLHF
cdr3_nt: TGTGCCAGCAGGGACGTCTATAATTCACCCCTCCACTTT

v_call: TRBV28
j_call: TRBJ2-2
d_call: .
clone_size: .
cdr3_aa: CASTAGPNTGELFF
cdr3_nt: TGTGCCAGCACCGCAGGGCCCAACACCGGGGAGCTGTTTTTT

v_call: TRBV20-1
j_call: TRBJ2-5
d_call: .
clone_size: few
cdr3_aa: CSLCPLGIVETQYF
cdr3_nt: TGCAGTCTCTGCCCCTTAGGAATAGTAGAGACCCAGTACTTC

v_call: TRBV12-3/TRBV12-4
j_call: TRBJ1-1
d_call: TRBD1
clone_size: .
cdr3_aa: CASSLIGQGEAFF
cdr3_nt: TGTGCCAGCAGTTTAATCGGACAGGGAGAAGCTTTCTTT

v_call: TRBV6-5
j_call: TRBJ1-5
d_call: .
clone_size: .
cdr3_aa: CASSKTYSNQPQHF
cdr3_nt: TGTGCCAGCAGTAAGACCTATAGCAATCAGCCCCAGCATTTT

v_call: TRBV7-6
j_call: TRBJ1-3
d_call: TRBD1
clone_size: .
cdr3_aa: CASSLAAGQGSGNTIYF
cdr3_nt: TGTGCCAGCAGCTTAGCGGCCGGACAGGGTTCGGGAAACACCATATATTTT

v_call: TRBV14
j_call: TRBJ2-1
d_call: TRBD2
clone_size: many
cdr3_aa: CASSLAGRFNEQFF
cdr3_nt: TGTGCCAGCAGCCTAGCGGGACGCTTCAATGAGCAGTTCTTC

v_call: TRBV20-1
j_call: TRBJ2-3
d_call: TRBD2
clone_size: many
cdr3_aa: CSAGLAGGTDTQYF
cdr3_nt: TGCAGCGCGGGACTAGCGGGGGGCACAGATACGCAGTATTTT

v_call: TRBV20-1
j_call: TRBJ1-4
d_call: .
clone_size: few
cdr3_aa: CSATDLQGTVGEKLFF
cdr3_nt: TGCAGTGCCACCGATCTACAGGGCACGGTGGGTGAAAAACTGTTTTTT